These 20 T cell receptor beta chains were sequenced from one sample in a study of T cell changes during pregnancy in multiple sclerosis. Measured with immunoSEQ multiplex PCR; TCRdb has only the in-frame clones, and not every one. The sample contains fewer than 90,000 clones, 94% of which appear only once. The sample consisted of peripheral blood, taken in the third trimester of pregnancy. These receptor sequences come from a female donor with multiple sclerosis, enrolled in a pregnancy study.

J is TRBJ2-7 and V is TRBV30; 8 nucleotides line up with TRBD2. V shed 0 bases, J shed 2 bases, and the junction held 12 bases outside the gene matches. The CDR3 runs 17 residues. Germline V gives CDR1 GTSNPN, CDR2 SVGIG (reference sequence). CDR3 sequence: CAWSVSQFSGVTYEQYF. Written as DNA, the CDR3 is TGTGCCTGGAGTGTGAGTCAGTTTAGCGGGGTAACCTACGAGCAGTACTTC.

This chain links TRBV7-3 with TRBJ2-1, with TRBD2 as a possible D gene (6 bases). Germline CDR1 reads SGHTA; CDR2 reads FQGTGA. CDR3 length: 19 residues. Trimming left V 0 bases short and J 6 bases short, with 24 bases between. Here the CDR3 reads CASSLTPTSLGGISNEQFF. Written as DNA, the CDR3 is TGTGCCAGCAGCTTAACACCTACCTCGCTCGGCGGGATAAGCAATGAGCAGTTCTTC.

The gene calls are TRBV6-5 and TRBJ1-5; D gene ambiguous. CDR1 MNHEY and CDR2 SVGAGI come from the germline V gene. The CDR3 has 16 residues. The V and J ends lost 2 bases and 6 bases respectively, with 17 bases between them. CDR3: CASSYAAGAAPQPQHF. The DNA of the CDR3 is TGTGCCAGCAGTTACGCGGCAGGAGCGGCACCTCAGCCCCAGCATTTT.

The chain has TRBV5-5 and TRBJ2-7; weak D call: TRBD1 (6 bases). The CDR3 is 17 amino acids. Trimming stripped 1 base from V and 4 bases from J, with 21 bases between. Germline V gene sequence: CDR1 SGHKS, CDR2 YYEKEE (reference sequence). CDR3: CASSLRNRVGVPYEQYF. CDR3 in DNA: TGTGCCAGCAGCTTGAGGAACAGGGTAGGTGTCCCTTACGAGCAGTACTTC. Drawing the rest from reference TRBV5-5 and TRBJ2-7, the complete variable domain is DAGVTQSPTHLIKTRGQQVTLRCSPISGHKSVSWYQQVLGQGPQFIFQYYEKEERGRGNFPDRFSARQFPNYSSELNVNALLLGDSALYLCASSLRNRVGVPYEQYFGPGTRLTVT.

V and J are TRBV18 and TRBJ2-1; 7 bases map to TRBD2. V dropped 0 bases and J dropped 8; count of bases not matched to a gene: 10. This CDR3 comprises 16 residues. CDR1 is KGHSH and CDR2 is LQKENI in the germline V gene. CDR3 DNA sequence: TGTGCCAGCTCACCACCGGGAAGCGGGACGGGTGATGAGCAGTTCTTC. Its protein product is CASSPPGSGTGDEQFF.

The chain uses TRBV11-1 and TRBJ1-2, with TRBD1 matching 9 bases. The V gene's germline CDR1 is SGHAT and CDR2 FQDESV (reference sequence). The CDR3 spans 16 residues. The V segment lost 2 bases and the J segment 7 bases; nucleotides outside the gene matches: 11. Here the CDR3 reads CASSLNQGQGRSGYTF. Written as DNA, the CDR3 is TGTGCCAGCAGCTTAAATCAGGGACAGGGACGGTCTGGCTACACCTTC.

This chain uses TRBV10-3 with TRBJ1-5; D call uncertain. Germline CDR1 and CDR2: ENHRY and SYGVKD. The V and J ends lost 4 bases and 0 bases respectively, with 7 bases between them. The CDR3 totals 14 residues. The CDR3 nucleotides are TGTGCCATCAGTGTTTCAGTTAGCAATCAGCCCCAGCATTTT. It encodes CAISVSVSNQPQHF.

The chain joins TRBV12-5 to TRBJ2-7; possibly TRBD2 for D (5 bases). CDR3 length equals 11 residues. Trimming left V 5 bases short and J 5 bases short, with 7 bases between. Germline CDR1 LGHNT, CDR2 FRNRAP. DNA of the CDR3: TGTGCTAGTGGTCCGGGGAACGAGCAGTACTTC. It codes for CASGPGNEQYF. Variable domain in full (rest from reference TRBV12-5 and TRBJ2-7): DARVTQTPRHKVTEMGQEVTMRCQPILGHNTVFWYRQTMMQGLELLAYFRNRAPLDDSGMPKDRFSAEMPDATLATLKIQPSEPRDSAVYFCASGPGNEQYFGPGTRLTVT.

This clone was seen a few times. The chain uses TRBV11-2 and TRBJ1-1, with 10 bases aligning to TRBD1. V gave up 7 bases and J gave up 5 bases; unmatched junction bases: 10. Germline CDR1 SGHAT, CDR2 FQNNGV. The length of the CDR3 is 15 residues. The CDR3 sequence: CASTRQGAVVTEAFF. The CDR3 DNA reads as TGTGCCAGCACCCGACAGGGGGCGGTAGTAACTGAAGCTTTCTTT. Using reference TRBV11-2 and TRBJ1-1 for the parts outside the CDR3, the full variable domain is EAGVAQSPRYKIIEKRQSVAFWCNPISGHATLYWYQQILGQGPKLLIQFQNNGVVDDSQLPKDRFSAERLKGVDSTLKIQPAKLEDSAVYLCASTRQGAVVTEAFFGQGTRLTVV.

The J gene is TRBJ2-1, the V gene TRBV7-8; TRBD1 matches 7 bases. J was trimmed by 4 bases and V by 4 bases; bases with no gene match: 7. Germline loops: CDR1 SGHVS, CDR2 FQNEAQ. The CDR3 is 15 amino acids. CDR3: CASSYGQAEYNEQFF. CDR3 sequence (DNA): TGTGCCAGCAGCTACGGACAGGCCGAGTACAATGAGCAGTTCTTC. The whole variable domain, remainder taken from reference TRBV7-8 and TRBJ2-1, is GAGVSQSPRYKVAKRGQDVALRCDPISGHVSLFWYQQALGQGPEFLTYFQNEAQLDKSGLPSDRFFAERPEGSVSTLKIQRTQQEDSAVYLCASSYGQAEYNEQFFGPGTRLTVL.

The CDR3 sequence is CASSLKVGGKLFF. For the CDR3, the DNA is TGCGCCAGCAGCTTGAAAGTCGGGGGAAAACTGTTTTTT. The V call is TRBV5-1, the J call TRBJ1-4; D might be TRBD1 (5 bases). This CDR3 is 13 amino acids long. Per germline, CDR1 SGHRS and CDR2 YFSETQ. Trimming cost V 1 base and J 10 bases, with 11 bases left between them.

The chain joins TRBV29-1 to TRBJ2-1; 12 nucleotides align to TRBD2. This CDR3 is 13 amino acids long. The germline gives CDR1 SQVTM, CDR2 ANQGSEA. Trimming at V came to 7 bases and at J to 4 bases, leaving 2 bases not matched to a gene. The CDR3 nucleotides read TGCAGCGCCGGGACTAGCGGGTACAATGAGCAGTTCTTC. It encodes CSAGTSGYNEQFF.

The chain combines TRBV4-2 with TRBJ2-1, with 8 bases identical to TRBD2. CDR1 and CDR2 from the germline V gene are LGHNA and YNFKEQ. With 3 bases clipped from V and 3 bases from J, the junction kept 4 bases outside the gene matches. This CDR3 has 15 residues. The CDR3 region is CASSHLAGGYNEQFF. In DNA, the CDR3 is TGTGCCAGCAGCCACCTAGCGGGTGGCTACAATGAGCAGTTCTTC.

The V and J genes are TRBV13 and TRBJ2-2; 7 bases match TRBD2. With 2 bases clipped from V and 5 bases from J, the junction kept 8 bases outside the gene matches. The CDR3 runs 16 residues. CDR1 PRHDT and CDR2 FYEKMQ come from the germline V gene (reference sequence). DNA for the CDR3: TGTGCCAGCAGCTTAAGGTTGGCTAGCGGTACCGGGGAGCTGTTTTTT. Amino acid sequence: CASSLRLASGTGELFF.

J is TRBJ1-1 and V is TRBV6-5; D is unclear. The CDR3 consists of 14 residues. V was trimmed by 6 bases and J by 5 bases, leaving 16 bases between them. The V gene's germline CDR1 is MNHEY and CDR2 SVGAGI. In DNA, the CDR3 is TGTGCCAGCAGACCCTCGGGCGGGAATACTGAAGCTTTCTTT. Encoded protein: CASRPSGGNTEAFF.

V usage is TRBV25-1 and J usage is TRBJ2-2, with a weak D call TRBD2 (6 bases). The V gene's germline CDR1 is MGHDK and CDR2 SYGVNS. CDR3 length: 16 residues. V was trimmed by 6 bases and J by 0 bases, leaving 14 bases between them. CDR3 region: CASRGTGTSNTGELFF. The CDR3 DNA follows: TGTGCCAGCAGGGGAACCGGGACTTCGAACACCGGGGAGCTGTTTTTT.

The chain carries TRBV10-3 and TRBJ1-6; TRBD1 is a possible D gene (6 bases). V was trimmed by 2 bases and J by 5 bases, leaving 7 bases between them. The CDR3 is 14 amino acids. Looked up from germline, CDR1 is ENHRY and CDR2 is SYGVKD. In DNA, the CDR3 is TGTGCCATCAGTGAGGCAGGGGATAATTCACCCCTCCACTTT. It encodes CAISEAGDNSPLHF.

This chain joins TRBV6-5 and TRBJ2-7; 9 nucleotides match TRBD1. This CDR3 spans 13 amino acids. Trimming cost V 6 bases and J 6 bases; bases outside gene matches: 6. Germline CDR1 is MNHEY and CDR2 is SVGAGI. CDR3 residues: CASSRDRVAEQYF. The CDR3 DNA reads TGTGCCAGCAGCCGGGACAGGGTGGCCGAGCAGTACTTC.

The chain combines TRBV4-1 with TRBJ2-7, with TRBD2 as a possible D gene (6 bases). V dropped 3 bases and J dropped 3 bases, with 12 bases sitting between them. Germline V gene lookup returns CDR1 MGHRA and CDR2 YSYEKL. The CDR3 contains 14 residues. Here the CDR3 reads CASSHRDLDYEQYF. DNA of the CDR3: TGCGCCAGCAGCCACCGGGACTTGGACTACGAGCAGTACTTC.

The chain links TRBV2 to TRBJ1-5; D gene ambiguous. Trimming stripped 1 base from V and 9 bases from J, with 10 bases between. CDR3 length: 13 amino acids. Germline V lookup: CDR1 SNHLY, CDR2 FYNNEI. Here the CDR3 DNA reads TGTGCCAGCAGTGAAGTCCCAACTGGGCCCCAGCATTTT. Translating gives CASSEVPTGPQHF.